The 20 T cell receptor beta chains below were found in one sample sequenced in a study of Graves' ophthalmopathy and Graves' hyperthyroidism. CDR3 regions of TCR beta were amplified from RNA transcripts. The workflow started with a first-round RT-PCR run with HTBI primers and then moved on to a second-round multiplex PCR. TCRdb re-called the multiplex PCR reads through MiXCR, storing one row per CDR3 protein. The sample holds 150,000 to 200,000 distinct CDR3 sequences, 30% to 45% seen once. The sample was peripheral blood. The source of these receptors is a man between 25 and 39 years old with Graves' ophthalmopathy.

This clonotype was observed at least ten times. V is TRBV27 and J is TRBJ2-5, with TRBD1 as a possible D gene (5 bases). Germline CDR1 MNHEY, CDR2 SMNVEV (reference sequence). This CDR3 contains 14 residues. The V and J ends lost 4 bases and 1 base respectively, with 10 bases between them. DNA for the CDR3: TGTGCCAGCAGTTCCGCAGGGCGCCAAGAGACCCAGTACTTC. It encodes CASSSAGRQETQYF.

V is TRBV11-2 and J is TRBJ1-2; no firm D call. This CDR3 is built from 16 residues. The germline V gene encodes CDR1 SGHAT and CDR2 FQNNGV. Trimming left V 0 bases short and J 8 bases short, with 19 bases between. The CDR3 DNA sequence: TGTGCCAGCAGCTTAGATCCCCAACCCTCCCAGGCGGGCTACACCTTC. Translation gives CASSLDPQPSQAGYTF.

This clonotype was counted many times. V and J are TRBV7-3 and TRBJ1-1; D is possibly TRBD1 (5 bases). V was pared by 1 base and J by 5 bases, with 14 bases between. Looked up from germline, CDR1 is SGHTA and CDR2 is FQGTGA. CDR3 size: 15 residues. CDR3: CASSLKGWGGTEAFF. In DNA form, the CDR3 reads TGTGCCAGCAGCTTAAAGGGATGGGGGGGTACTGAAGCTTTCTTT.

This clonotype was counted ten times or more. The chain has TRBV4-2 and TRBJ2-5; 8 bases match TRBD2. In germline, CDR1 is LGHNA, CDR2 YNFKEQ. Germline trimming cut 0 bases from V and 2 bases from J; bases unmatched to any gene: 5. The CDR3 is 16 amino acids. The CDR3 spells CASSQEVGTRQETQYF. The CDR3 nucleotides read TGTGCCAGCAGCCAAGAGGTGGGGACTAGACAAGAGACCCAGTACTTC.

This rearrangement joins TRBV30 to TRBJ2-4, with TRBD2 matching 9 bases. The CDR3 has 15 amino acids. V was pared by 6 bases and J by 0 bases, with 6 bases of the junction left unmatched. Germline V gives CDR1 GTSNPN, CDR2 SVGIG (reference sequence). The chain's CDR3 is CACSSGVLAKNIQYF. The CDR3 coding sequence is TGTGCCTGCTCTAGCGGGGTGCTAGCCAAAAACATTCAGTACTTC.

This clonotype has only one observation. V usage is TRBV14 and J usage is TRBJ2-7; D remains ambiguous. The length of the CDR3 is 13 residues. The germline V gene has CDR1 SGHDN and CDR2 FVKESK. V was clipped by 1 base and J by 9 bases, with 13 bases between them. CDR3 residues: CASSQVPEFLQYF. CDR3 DNA: TGTGCCAGCAGCCAAGTACCAGAGTTTTTGCAGTACTTC.

This sequence joins TRBV11-2 and TRBJ2-7; 9 positions agree with TRBD1. The CDR3 totals 17 residues. CDR1 and CDR2 from the germline V gene are SGHAT and FQNNGV. V lost 3 bases, J lost 3 bases, and 12 bases stayed unmatched. CDR3 sequence (DNA): TGTGCCAGCAGCTTCCCCCGACCGGGACAGGGTGACTACGAGCAGTACTTC. Translating it yields CASSFPRPGQGDYEQYF.

The table lists this clonotype with a few counts. The J gene is TRBJ1-1, the V gene TRBV12-3 or TRBV12-4, with D possibly TRBD1 on 5 matching bases. This CDR3 is built from 13 residues. Trimming took 3 bases from V and 7 from J, leaving 12 bases between them. In nucleotides, the CDR3 is TGTGCCAGCAGTTTGGGGGTGAAGCTTGAAGCTTTCTTT. It translates to CASSLGVKLEAFF.

In this sample, this clonotype turned up many times. The chain is built from TRBV6-2 or TRBV6-3 and TRBJ2-6; D not resolved. CDR3 size: 15 residues. Germline CDR1 and CDR2: MNHEY and SVGEGT. The V end was cut by 7 bases, the J end by 2 bases, with 12 bases between. The CDR3 DNA follows: TGTGCCAGCACCCTCCCGACCCCTGGGGCCAACGTCCTGACTTTC. The encoded protein is CASTLPTPGANVLTF.

The table lists this clonotype with many counts. The chain combines TRBV5-1 with TRBJ2-2; the D is unclear. V lost 5 bases and J lost 4, with 12 bases in between. Per the germline V gene, CDR1 is SGHRS and CDR2 is YFSETQ. This CDR3 contains 14 residues. CDR3 bases: TGCGCCAGCAGTCCGGAACCGATCACCGGGGAGCTGTTTTTT. Translating gives CASSPEPITGELFF.

V is TRBV7-2 and J is TRBJ1-5; TRBD1 might be the D (6 bases). The CDR3 is 15 residues long. V lost 3 bases, J lost 1 base, and 10 bases lay in between. Germline CDR1 reads SGHTA; CDR2 reads FQGNSA. The CDR3 region is CASSLRGISNQPQHF. CDR3 coding DNA: TGTGCCAGCAGCTTGAGGGGGATCAGCAATCAGCCCCAGCATTTT.

This chain joins TRBV19 and TRBJ2-5; D not certain. Trimming left V 9 bases short and J 4 bases short, with 15 bases between. Germline V gene lookup returns CDR1 LNHDA and CDR2 SQIVND (reference sequence). The CDR3 runs to 13 residues. CDR3 residues: CASSPQRRETQYF. CDR3 bases: TGTGCCAGCAGCCCCCAGCGTAGAGAGACCCAGTACTTC.

This clonotype was recorded many times. The V and J genes are TRBV11-1 and TRBJ2-7, with D perhaps TRBD2 (5 bases). Trimming pared 1 base from V and 2 bases from J, leaving 18 bases between. CDR1 and CDR2 (germline): SGHAT, FQDESV (reference sequence). This CDR3 region has 17 residues. CDR3 coding DNA: TGTGCCAGCAGCTTAGGCCCGCGAGCAGGAGGAGCCTACGAGCAGTACTTC. It is translated as CASSLGPRAGGAYEQYF.

The chain carries TRBV6-5 and TRBJ1-5; no firm D call. V shed 2 bases and J shed 2 bases, with 10 bases lying between them. Germline CDR1 and CDR2: MNHEY and SVGAGI. CDR3 length equals 15 residues. This CDR3 reads CASSYGGNGNQPQHF. Written as DNA, the CDR3 is TGTGCCAGCAGTTACGGTGGAAACGGCAATCAGCCCCAGCATTTT.

This clonotype was recorded at least ten times. V is TRBV12-3 or TRBV12-4 and J is TRBJ2-7; D uncertain. The length of the CDR3 is 13 residues. Between the trimmed V and J ends, which lost 3 bases and 6 bases, there was a span of 12 bases. CDR3 DNA sequence: TGTGCCAGCAGTTTCGGTTCCCGCTCCGAGCAGTACTTC. Translating it yields CASSFGSRSEQYF.

Many counts were recorded for this clonotype. This sequence joins TRBV10-3 and TRBJ2-4; TRBD1 is a possible D gene (6 bases). Trimming cost V 2 bases and J 0 bases, with 11 bases left between them. Germline CDR1 ENHRY, CDR2 SYGVKD. The CDR3 extends over 16 amino acids. As DNA, the CDR3 is TGTGCCATCAGTGAGCGGGACACTTTAGCCAAAAACATTCAGTACTTC. Its protein product is CAISERDTLAKNIQYF.

This rearrangement joins TRBV12-3 or TRBV12-4 to TRBJ2-5; 9 nucleotides line up with TRBD1. The CDR3 is 15 amino acids. Trimming at V came to 6 bases and at J to 0 bases, leaving 5 bases not matched to a gene. CDR3 nucleotides: TGTGCCAGCAGCCTGGACAGGGGATACCAAGAGACCCAGTACTTC. It translates to CASSLDRGYQETQYF.

This clonotype was seen at least ten times. This sequence joins TRBV10-3 and TRBJ2-5; 8 bases are a match to TRBD2. The junction had 14 bases not matched to a gene; V was cut back by 4 bases and J by 4 bases. Germline CDR1 and CDR2: ENHRY and SYGVKD. The CDR3 is 17 residues long. The CDR3 is CAISGRAAGVDRETQYF. For the CDR3, the DNA is TGTGCCATCAGTGGGAGGGCAGCGGGAGTGGATAGAGAGACCCAGTACTTC.

The V gene is TRBV6-1, the J gene TRBJ1-1, with D unclear. Germline V gives CDR1 MNHNS, CDR2 SASEGT. Trimming left V 7 bases short and J 1 base short, with 16 bases between. The CDR3 is made up of 15 amino acids. The CDR3 sequence is CASTPQDPGNTEAFF. CDR3 nucleotide sequence: TGTGCCAGCACCCCTCAGGACCCAGGGAACACTGAAGCTTTCTTT.

The J gene is TRBJ1-6, the V gene TRBV15; the D gene is possibly TRBD1 (5 bases). Germline V gene data show CDR1 as LNHNV and CDR2 as YYDKDF (reference sequence). Trimming left V 1 base short and J 9 bases short, with 19 bases between. This CDR3 comprises 17 residues. The CDR3 DNA follows: TGTGCCACCAGCAGAGTTCTAACAGGACGGACGTTTTCACCCCTCCACTTT. Its protein product is CATSRVLTGRTFSPLHF.